The 29 T cell receptor beta chains listed next were all sequenced from one sample in a study of shared clonotypes between healthy human individuals. Produced via immunoSEQ multiplex PCR; TCRdb's table is partial and in-frame only. The sample has some 450,000 clones; approximately 71% are singletons. The sequenced sample was PBMCs. The source is a woman aged 40 to 55 in good health. Some clones in this sample may be carry-over from other donors' samples.

In this sample, this clone turned up a few times. CDR3 protein: CASSFGQVEETQYF. In DNA, the CDR3 is TGCGCCAGCAGCTTCGGACAGGTGGAAGAGACCCAGTACTTC. The chain has TRBV5-1 and TRBJ2-5; 7 bases match TRBD1. Germline V CDR1 and CDR2: SGHRS, YFSETQ. Trimming cost V 2 bases and J 3 bases; bases outside gene matches: 4. This CDR3 has 14 amino acids.

In nucleotides, the CDR3 is TGCAGCGTTGCTCTATGGCCCAGGGGCTACGAGCAGTACTTC. The encoded protein is CSVALWPRGYEQYF. This chain uses TRBV29-1 with TRBJ2-7; possibly TRBD1 for D (6 bases). Trimming took 4 bases from V and 3 from J, leaving 16 bases between them. Looked up from germline, CDR1 is SQVTM and CDR2 is ANQGSEA. This CDR3 has 14 residues.

The V and J genes are TRBV7-9 and TRBJ2-2, with 8 positions matching TRBD1. Germline-derived CDR1 and CDR2 are SEHNR and FQNEAQ (reference sequence). The CDR3 consists of 14 residues. The junction had 3 bases not matched to a gene; V was cut back by 3 bases and J by 6 bases. The chain's CDR3 is CASSLDRVSGELFF. The CDR3 DNA sequence: TGTGCCAGCAGCTTGGACAGGGTGTCCGGGGAGCTGTTTTTT.

V usage is TRBV5-1 and J usage is TRBJ2-1; D call uncertain. Germline V gives CDR1 SGHRS, CDR2 YFSETQ. Trimming took 2 bases from V and 1 from J, leaving 10 bases between them. The CDR3 is made up of 15 amino acids. In nucleotides, the CDR3 is TGCGCCAGCAGCTTCGGAACAGTTTCCTACAATGAGCAGTTCTTC. This translates into CASSFGTVSYNEQFF.

V is TRBV19 and J is TRBJ2-7; possibly TRBD2 for D (5 bases). The ends were cut back, 8 bases at V and 6 bases at J, with 17 bases in the middle. Germline values: CDR1 LNHDA, CDR2 SQIVND (reference sequence). This CDR3 comprises 13 residues. CDR3 loop: CASAPAPRGEQYF. For the CDR3, the DNA is TGTGCCAGTGCCCCAGCGCCCCGGGGCGAGCAGTACTTC.

With regard to this clone: A much larger clone lies one base from this, so it may be a read error. The chain links TRBV9 to TRBJ2-7, with D tentatively TRBD2 (6 bases). The germline CDR1 and CDR2 sequences are SGDLS and YYNGEE. CDR3 size: 15 residues. The CDR3 bases are TGTGCCAGCAGCGTAGAGGGGAGGCCCGGCCACGAGCAGCACTTC. Its translation: CASSVEGRPGHEQHF.

This chain joins TRBV19 and TRBJ1-2, with D unresolved. CDR3 size: 14 residues. Trimming took 6 bases from V and 3 from J, leaving 14 bases between them. Looked up from germline, CDR1 is LNHDA and CDR2 is SQIVND (reference sequence). For the CDR3, the DNA is TGTGCCAGTAGCCCTTCTACCGGTTACTATGGCTACACCTTC. This translates into CASSPSTGYYGYTF.

The V call is TRBV18, the J call TRBJ1-4, with D possibly matching TRBD1 (5 bases). Germline CDR1 is KGHSH and CDR2 is LQKENI. This CDR3 spans 13 amino acids. V was pared by 8 bases and J by 4 bases, with 11 bases between. The CDR3 DNA follows: TGTGCCAGCCACGACAGCCTTAATGAAAAACTGTTTTTT. Protein product: CASHDSLNEKLFF.

This clone appeared once. The chain joins TRBV16 to TRBJ1-2, with a weak D call TRBD1 (5 bases). Between the trimmed V and J ends, which lost 3 bases and 9 bases, there was a span of 14 bases. This CDR3 has 13 amino acids. Germline CDR1 is KGHSY and CDR2 is FQNENV. The CDR3 protein is CASSHDSNVRYTF. The CDR3 coding sequence is TGTGCCAGCAGCCACGACAGTAATGTACGCTACACCTTC. The full variable domain, with the rest looked up from reference TRBV16 and TRBJ1-2, is GEEVAQTPKHLVRGEGQKAKLYCAPIKGHSYVFWYQQVLKNEFKFLISFQNENVFDETGMPKERFSAKCLPNSPCSLEIQATKLEDSAVYFCASSHDSNVRYTFGSGTRLTVV.

The rearrangement uses TRBV2 and TRBJ1-2; D is undetermined. The CDR3 length is 15 residues. V was pared by 7 bases and J by 0 bases, with 15 bases between. Germline V CDR1 and CDR2: SNHLY, FYNNEI. For the CDR3, the DNA is TGTGCCAGCATGTCTCCCGGGAATTCTAACTATGGCTACACCTTC. This translates into CASMSPGNSNYGYTF.

The rearrangement links TRBV10-2 to TRBJ2-5; possibly TRBD1 or TRBD2 for D (5 bases each). This CDR3 is 14 amino acids long. CDR1 is WSHSY and CDR2 is SAAADI in the germline V gene. Trimming left V 4 bases short and J 1 base short, with 10 bases between. The CDR3 coding sequence is TGCGCCAGCAGTGTCTCGGGGCGCCAAGAGACCCAGTACTTC. Residues: CASSVSGRQETQYF.

Points on this clone: One end of the junction varies from germline; a read error may be responsible. The rearrangement links TRBV10-3 to TRBJ1-5; D might be TRBD1 (6 bases). The V gene's germline CDR1 is ENHRY and CDR2 SYGVKD. CDR3 size: 13 residues. CDR3 sequence reads: CAISERGHQHQHF. In DNA, the CDR3 is TGTGCCATCAGTGAGCGGGGGCATCAGCACCAGCATTTT.

The chain links TRBV28 to TRBJ2-5; TRBD2 aligns across 7 bases. The DNA end is more similar to TRBJ2-7, so the J call may be wrong. Germline loops: CDR1 MDHEN, CDR2 SYDVKM. The CDR3 totals 14 residues. The CDR3 region is CASSLSGGFREQYF. CDR3 in DNA: TGTGCCAGCAGTTTATCCGGGGGGTTTCGCGAGCAGTACTTC.

The chain carries TRBV4-1 and TRBJ2-3; D is ambiguous. CDR3 length: 14 amino acids. V lost 0 bases and J 6 bases, leaving 10 bases between the germline ends. The germline V gene encodes CDR1 MGHRA and CDR2 YSYEKL. The CDR3, as DNA: TGCGCCAGCAGCCAAGATGACCTAACGGATACGCAGTATTTT. As protein: CASSQDDLTDTQYF.

The rearrangement links TRBV5-1 to TRBJ2-7, with 7 bases fitting TRBD1. The junction had 6 bases not matched to a gene; V was cut back by 4 bases and J by 2 bases. Germline V lookup: CDR1 SGHRS, CDR2 YFSETQ. CDR3 size: 14 residues. CDR3 amino acids: CASSPRQGTYEQYF. The CDR3 coding sequence is TGCGCCAGCAGCCCAAGACAGGGTACCTACGAGCAGTACTTC.

CDR3 DNA: TGTGCCAGCAGTGGTTTAGCTCCTCCAAACAACATTCAGTACTTC. Translated: CASSGLAPPNNIQYF. The gene calls are TRBV7-2 and TRBJ2-4, with D unresolved. Germline V gives CDR1 SGHTA, CDR2 FQGNSA. This CDR3 comprises 15 residues. The ends were cut back, 6 bases at V and 7 bases at J, with 19 bases in the middle. The full variable domain, completed using reference TRBV7-2 and TRBJ2-4, is GAGVSQSPSNKVTEKGKDVELRCDPISGHTALYWYRQSLGQGLEFLIYFQGNSAPDKSGLPSDRFSAERTGGSVSTLTIQRTQQEDSAVYLCASSGLAPPNNIQYFGAGTRLSVL.

V and J are TRBV28 and TRBJ2-1, with 7 bases aligning to TRBD2. Germline CDR1 is MDHEN and CDR2 is SYDVKM. Losses at the gene ends were 3 bases for V and 1 base for J; bases not matched to a gene: 18. This CDR3 region has 20 residues. Written as DNA, the CDR3 is TGTGCCAGCAGTTTGTCGAGGCCCGCCATCCAGCGGGGATCCTACAATGAGCAGTTCTTC. This sequence encodes CASSLSRPAIQRGSYNEQFF.

The chain uses TRBV10-3 and TRBJ1-5; D is undetermined. This CDR3 is 14 amino acids long. Trimming removed 0 bases at V and 7 bases at J, with 10 bases between. Germline assignment: CDR1 ENHRY and CDR2 SYGVKD. The CDR3 loop reads CAISESVDDQPQHF. The CDR3, as DNA: TGTGCCATCAGTGAGTCCGTGGACGACCAGCCCCAGCATTTT.

This chain links TRBV4-2 with TRBJ2-1, with D perhaps assigned TRBD1 or TRBD2 (6 bases each). In germline, CDR1 is LGHNA, CDR2 YNFKEQ. V lost 5 bases to trimming and J lost 9 bases, with 17 bases between them. The CDR3 runs to 14 residues. The chain's CDR3 is CASSLGGGSPEQFF. For the CDR3, the DNA is TGTGCCAGCAGCTTAGGAGGGGGGAGTCCTGAGCAGTTCTTC.

About this clone: Since a far larger clone is one base different, this is likely a read error. The chain uses TRBV9 and TRBJ2-1; D is undetermined. CDR1 SGDLS and CDR2 YYNGEE come from the germline V gene. The CDR3 totals 16 residues. V gave up 7 bases and J gave up 0 bases, with 17 bases separating them. The CDR3 region has the DNA TGTGCCAGCGGCGGTCGACGACCGGGCTCCTACAATGAGCAGTTCTTC. Its translation: CASGGRRPGSYNEQFF. The variable domain in full, completed from reference TRBV9 and TRBJ2-1, reads DSGVTQTPKHLITATGQRVTLRCSPRSGDLSVYWYQQSLDQGLQFLIQYYNGEERAKGNILERFSAQQFPDLHSELNLSSLELGDSALYFCASGGRRPGSYNEQFFGPGTRLTVL.

This clone was seen a single time. The gene calls are TRBV30 and TRBJ1-5, with D possibly being TRBD1 (6 bases). CDR3 length: 17 amino acids. Looked up from germline, CDR1 is GTSNPN and CDR2 is SVGIG (reference sequence). Trimming stripped 2 bases from V and 4 bases from J, with 21 bases between. CDR3 coding DNA: TGTGCCTGGAGTTCCCGACAGGTCCAATACCTTAATCAGCCCCAGCATTTT. Protein product: CAWSSRQVQYLNQPQHF.

Points on this clone: A far larger clone is a single base away, which makes a read error likely. CDR3 residues: CARSVGGELFF. The CDR3 DNA follows: TGTGCCCGGAGTGTAGGCGGGGAGCTGTTTTTT. V usage is TRBV30 and J usage is TRBJ2-2; D gene unclear. The CDR3 has 11 residues. Germline values: CDR1 GTSNPN, CDR2 SVGIG (reference sequence).

The rearrangement joins TRBV19 to TRBJ2-4; D unclear. Trimming cost V 3 bases and J 7 bases, with 7 bases left between them. From germline, CDR1 is LNHDA and CDR2 SQIVND (reference sequence). This CDR3 contains 12 residues. The CDR3 spells CASSIDLNIQYF. CDR3 DNA: TGTGCCAGTAGTATCGATTTGAACATTCAGTACTTC.

V is TRBV18 and J is TRBJ2-1; 9 bases are a match to TRBD2. Germline CDR1 is KGHSH and CDR2 is LQKENI. V gave up 3 bases and J gave up 8 bases; unmatched junction bases: 5. This CDR3 spans 14 amino acids. The CDR3 spells CASSPRLAGYEQFF. The CDR3, as DNA: TGTGCCAGCTCACCCCGGCTAGCGGGGTATGAGCAGTTCTTC.

CDR3 nucleotide sequence: TGTGCCAGCAGCTTAGCGGATAGGGCCAGGGAAGCTTTCTTT. It encodes CASSLADRAREAFF. This chain uses TRBV7-8 with TRBJ1-1; no definite D call. The V end lost 0 bases, the J end lost 8 bases, and 13 bases lay between the germline ends. This CDR3 has 14 residues. CDR1 SGHVS and CDR2 FQNEAQ come from the germline V gene.

The chain carries TRBV30 and TRBJ2-7; 9 bases line up with TRBD1. The V gene's germline CDR1 is GTSNPN and CDR2 SVGIG (reference sequence). The CDR3 is made up of 17 amino acids. With 3 bases clipped from V and 2 bases from J, the junction kept 14 bases outside the gene matches. The CDR3 sequence: CAWRGGQGRHRPYEQYF. CDR3 DNA: TGTGCCTGGAGAGGGGGACAGGGCCGCCATAGGCCCTACGAGCAGTACTTC.

V usage is TRBV7-9 and J usage is TRBJ1-5; D possibly corresponds to TRBD1 (5 bases). Trimming took off 5 bases at V and 6 bases at J, with 14 bases between the two ends. The CDR3 runs 14 residues. CDR1 is SEHNR and CDR2 is FQNEAQ in the germline V gene (reference sequence). As DNA, the CDR3 is TGTGCCAGCAGCCTCTGGACACCACTTCAGCCCCAGCATTTT. It yields the protein CASSLWTPLQPQHF.

The chain uses TRBV5-6 and TRBJ1-4; D is unresolved. Germline lookup yields CDR1 SGHDT and CDR2 YYEEEE. V was shortened by 4 bases and J by 8 bases, with 12 bases between the two germline ends. The CDR3 is 13 residues long. The DNA of the CDR3 is TGTGCCAGCAGCCGAACTCCGAAGGAAAAACTGTTTTTT. This encodes CASSRTPKEKLFF.

V gene TRBV5-1 combines with J gene TRBJ2-6; D gene ambiguous. The CDR3 covers 15 residues. V lost 7 bases and J 0 bases, leaving 11 bases between the germline ends. Germline assignment: CDR1 SGHRS and CDR2 YFSETQ. The CDR3 is CASGVGNSGANVLTF. CDR3 coding DNA: TGCGCCAGCGGGGTGGGAAACTCTGGGGCCAACGTCCTGACTTTC.